Given below is one TCR beta chain in context. The antigen it recognizes is unknown. Qualities for individual bases were not recorded, and no much larger clone is one base off. This entry belongs to a study of technical replicates of blood from a handful of donors (dated by TCRdb to 2016 to 2017). The germline V gene encodes CDR1 LGHNA and CDR2 YNFKEQ. The CDR3 numbers 17 residues from cysteine through phenylalanine. Only the CDR3 portion is preserved as DNA: 51 bases, with reading frame beginning at the first base. Trimming at the junction amounts to 1 base on V and 4 bases on J, and the germline ends lie 17 bases apart. Receptor libraries were prepared by the immunoSEQ multiplex PCR assay. TCRdb took this table from immuneACCESS and kept in-frame rearrangements with V and J called. Such tables lack part of the clones; where checked against another copy, unresolved V genes explain under half of the gap, and the rest is unexplained. This sample holds 70,000 or so clones; roughly 90% were observed only once. Of the sample, over 0.35% is held by the ten largest clones.

The sample was T cells isolated from PBMCs. This chain joins TRBV4-2 to TRBJ2-1; perhaps TRBD2 is the D gene, with 6 bases matching. The TCR sequence derives from a human donor in good health. In nucleotide form, the sequence is TGTGCCAGCAGCCAAGGCCCCGCGACTAGTGAGTACAATGAGCAGTTCTTC. Its product reads: CASSQGPATSEYNEQFF.